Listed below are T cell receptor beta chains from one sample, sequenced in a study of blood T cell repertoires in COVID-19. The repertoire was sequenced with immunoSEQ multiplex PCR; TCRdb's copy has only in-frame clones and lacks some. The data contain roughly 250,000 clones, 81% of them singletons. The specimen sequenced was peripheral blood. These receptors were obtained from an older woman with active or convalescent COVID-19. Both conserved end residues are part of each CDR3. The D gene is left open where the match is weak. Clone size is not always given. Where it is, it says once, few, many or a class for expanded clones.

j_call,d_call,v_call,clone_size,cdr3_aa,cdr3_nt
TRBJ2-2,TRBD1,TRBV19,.,CASRDRGWTGELFF,TGTGCCAGCCGGGACAGGGGCTGGACCGGGGAGCTGTTTTTT
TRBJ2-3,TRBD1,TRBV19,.,CASSLTGGITDTQYF,TGTGCCAGTAGCTTGACAGGGGGCATCACAGATACGCAGTATTTT
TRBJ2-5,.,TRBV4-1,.,CASSQNGLERFSETQYF,TGCGCCAGCAGCCAAAACGGCCTAGAACGGTTCAGCGAGACCCAGTACTTC
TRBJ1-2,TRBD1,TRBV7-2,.,CASSLGQGGGLGGYTF,TGTGCCAGCAGCTTGGGACAGGGTGGGGGTTTAGGTGGCTACACCTTC
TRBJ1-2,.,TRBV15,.,CATSREPDSDYGYTF,TGTGCCACCAGCAGAGAACCGGACAGTGACTATGGCTACACCTTC
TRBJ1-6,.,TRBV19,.,CASSNRGGFDSPLHF,TGTGCCAGTAGTAACCGGGGAGGGTTCGATTCACCCCTCCACTTT
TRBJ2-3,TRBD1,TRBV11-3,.,CASSLTTGATRGTDTQYF,TGTGCCAGCAGCCTTACCACAGGGGCGACGCGGGGCACAGATACGCAGTATTTT
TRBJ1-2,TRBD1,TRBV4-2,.,CASSQGTGTEYGYTF,TGTGCCAGCAGCCAAGGCACCGGGACAGAATATGGCTACACCTTC
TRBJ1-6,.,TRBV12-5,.,CASGPTGKSPLHF,TGTGCTAGTGGCCCGACGGGGAAATCACCCCTCCACTTT
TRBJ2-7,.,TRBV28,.,CASSSTVYEQYF,TGTGCCAGCAGTTCGACTGTCTACGAGCAGTACTTC
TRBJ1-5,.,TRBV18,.,CASSLSDQPQHF,TGTGCCAGCTCCCTCTCCGATCAGCCCCAGCATTTT
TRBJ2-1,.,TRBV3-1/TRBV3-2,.,CASSQGGNEQFF,TGTGCCAGCAGCCAAGGCGGGAATGAGCAGTTCTTC
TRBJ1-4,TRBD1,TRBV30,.,CAWMEPGQGNEKLFF,TGTGCCTGGATGGAACCGGGACAGGGTAATGAAAAACTGTTTTTT
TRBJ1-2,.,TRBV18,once,CASSPARYQGYGYTF,TGTGCCAGCTCACCCGCTCGGTACCAGGGCTATGGCTACACCTTC
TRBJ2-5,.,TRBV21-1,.,CASSKAKTDSGDPRRAQYF,TGTGCCAGCAGCAAAGCTAAAACCGACTCAGGGGACCCTCGAAGGGCCCAGTACTTC
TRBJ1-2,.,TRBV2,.,CASKIGSTNYGYTF,TGTGCCAGCAAAATTGGCAGTACTAACTATGGCTACACCTTC
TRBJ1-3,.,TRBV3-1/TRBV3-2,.,CASSHHKGRKATGNTIYF,TGTGCCAGCAGCCATCACAAGGGGCGGAAAGCTACTGGAAACACCATATATTTT
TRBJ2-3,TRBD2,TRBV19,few,CASSTQKAVAGRLPYSTDTQYF,TGTGCCAGTAGTACCCAAAAGGCGGTAGCGGGGCGACTCCCCTATAGCACAGATACGCAGTATTTT
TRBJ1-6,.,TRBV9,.,CASSESGNPYNSPLHF,TGTGCCAGCAGCGAGTCAGGGAACCCCTATAATTCACCCCTCCACTTT
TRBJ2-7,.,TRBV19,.,CASSPGPSYEQYF,TGTGCCAGTAGCCCAGGGCCCTCCTACGAGCAGTACTTC
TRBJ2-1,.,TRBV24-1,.,CATSDPPYNEQFF,TGTGCCACCAGTGACCCCCCATACAATGAGCAGTTCTTC
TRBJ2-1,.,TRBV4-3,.,CASSQAGMSNEQFF,TGCGCCAGCAGCCAAGCGGGGATGTCCAATGAGCAGTTCTTC
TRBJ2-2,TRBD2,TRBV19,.,CASSMGLAGGTPNTGELFF,TGTGCCAGTAGTATGGGACTAGCGGGGGGAACTCCGAACACCGGGGAGCTGTTTTTT
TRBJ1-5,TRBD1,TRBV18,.,CASSIIYDRDGNQPQHF,TGTGCCAGCTCAATAATCTACGACAGGGATGGGAATCAGCCCCAGCATTTT
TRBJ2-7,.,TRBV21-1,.,CASSIGQGRVTYEQYF,TGTGCCAGCAGCATCGGACAGGGGCGGGTGACCTACGAGCAGTACTTC
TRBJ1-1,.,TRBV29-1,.,CSVHNRATEAFF,TGCAGCGTCCACAACAGGGCCACTGAAGCTTTCTTT
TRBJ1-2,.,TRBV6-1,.,CASSEAGSNYGYTF,TGTGCCAGCAGTGAGGCGGGCAGTAACTATGGCTACACCTTC
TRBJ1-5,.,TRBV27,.,CASSLSYNQPQHF,TGTGCCAGCAGTTTATCCTACAATCAGCCCCAGCATTTT
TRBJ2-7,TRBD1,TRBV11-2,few,CASSERTGSYEQYF,TGTGCCAGCAGTGAACGGACAGGTTCCTACGAGCAGTACTTC
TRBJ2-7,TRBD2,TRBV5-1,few,CASSLAGTSGSYEQYF,TGCGCCAGCAGTCTTGCAGGGACTAGCGGCTCCTACGAGCAGTACTTC
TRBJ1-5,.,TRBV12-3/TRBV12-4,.,CASSPSWSQPQHF,TGTGCCAGCAGCCCTTCATGGAGTCAGCCCCAGCATTTT
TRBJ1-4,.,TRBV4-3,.,CASSQGPQEKLFF,TGCGCCAGCAGCCAAGGGCCCCAAGAAAAACTGTTTTTT
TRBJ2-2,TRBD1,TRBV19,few,CAGHRGLNTGELFF,TGTGCCGGTCACAGGGGCCTGAACACCGGGGAGCTGTTTTTT
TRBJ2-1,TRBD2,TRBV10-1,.,CASSATSGGPLGDEQFF,TGCGCCAGCAGTGCAACTAGCGGGGGCCCCCTTGGGGATGAGCAGTTCTTC
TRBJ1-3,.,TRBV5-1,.,CASSLQESGNTIYF,TGCGCCAGCAGCTTGCAGGAATCTGGAAACACCATATATTTT
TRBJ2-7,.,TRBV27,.,CASSFRQDYEQYF,TGTGCCAGCAGTTTTCGGCAGGACTACGAGCAGTACTTC
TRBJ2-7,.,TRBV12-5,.,CASGLVLSTHYEQYF,TGTGCTAGTGGTTTGGTACTCTCAACCCACTACGAGCAGTACTTC
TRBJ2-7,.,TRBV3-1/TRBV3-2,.,CASSHRGWEESYEQYF,TGTGCCAGCAGCCACAGGGGGTGGGAGGAGTCCTACGAGCAGTACTTC
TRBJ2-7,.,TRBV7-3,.,CASSFGSGATYEQYF,TGTGCCAGCAGCTTCGGAAGTGGGGCGACCTACGAGCAGTACTTC
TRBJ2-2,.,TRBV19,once,CASSLTVGELFF,TGTGCCAGTAGTCTCACAGTAGGGGAGCTGTTTTTT
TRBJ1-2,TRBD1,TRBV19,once,CASSIGAGGNYGYTF,TGTGCCAGTAGTATAGGCGCAGGGGGTAACTATGGCTACACCTTC
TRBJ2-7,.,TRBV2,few,CASSLLSSYEQYF,TGTGCCAGCAGTCTCCTCAGCTCCTACGAGCAGTACTTC
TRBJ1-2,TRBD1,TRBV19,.,CASSIYRTGVGGYTF,TGTGCCAGTAGTATTTATCGGACAGGAGTCGGGGGCTACACCTTC
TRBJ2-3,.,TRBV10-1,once,CASSDGGEGTDTQYF,TGCGCCAGCAGTGATGGCGGGGAGGGCACAGATACGCAGTATTTT
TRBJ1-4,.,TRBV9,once,CASSRGRATNEKLFF,TGTGCCAGCAGCCGAGGTCGGGCAACTAATGAAAAACTGTTTTTT
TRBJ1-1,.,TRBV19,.,CASSKGQHTEAFF,TGTGCCAGTAGTAAGGGGCAGCACACTGAAGCTTTCTTT
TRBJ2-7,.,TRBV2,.,CASSALAGYEQYF,TGTGCCAGCAGTGCATTAGCCGGTTACGAGCAGTACTTC
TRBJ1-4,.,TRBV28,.,CASRSQGNNEKLFF,TGTGCCAGCAGGTCTCAGGGGAATAATGAAAAACTGTTTTTT
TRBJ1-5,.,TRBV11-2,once,CASSLERGGQPQHF,TGTGCCAGCAGCTTAGAACGGGGAGGACAGCCCCAGCATTTT
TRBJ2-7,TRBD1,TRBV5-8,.,CASSRVGTGPSYEQYF,TGTGCCAGCAGCCGCGTAGGGACAGGGCCCTCCTACGAGCAGTACTTC
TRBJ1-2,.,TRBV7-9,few,CASSLARFLTF,TGTGCCAGCAGCTTAGCGCGGTTTCTCACCTTC
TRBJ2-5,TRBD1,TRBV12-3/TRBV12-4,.,CASSAGTEETQYF,TGTGCCAGCAGTGCCGGGACAGAAGAGACCCAGTACTTC
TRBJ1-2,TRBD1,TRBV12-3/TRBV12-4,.,CASREGGSYGYTF,TGTGCCAGCAGAGAAGGGGGCAGCTATGGCTACACCTTC
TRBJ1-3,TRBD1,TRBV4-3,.,CASSQFGQGVSGNTIYF,TGCGCCAGCAGCCAATTTGGACAGGGCGTATCTGGAAACACCATATATTTT
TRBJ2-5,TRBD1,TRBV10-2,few,CASSERGPWETQYF,TGCGCCAGCAGTGAGAGGGGGCCTTGGGAGACCCAGTACTTC
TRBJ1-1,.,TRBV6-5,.,CASSIPRGTEAFF,TGTGCCAGCAGTATACCTAGGGGAACTGAAGCTTTCTTT
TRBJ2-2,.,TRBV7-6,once,CASSLEAVGELFF,TGTGCCAGCAGCTTAGAGGCGGTCGGGGAGCTGTTTTTT
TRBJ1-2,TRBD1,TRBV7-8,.,CASSSEQGAQGYGYTF,TGTGCCAGCAGCTCTGAACAGGGGGCGCAGGGCTATGGCTACACCTTC
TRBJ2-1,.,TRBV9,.,CASSVRGALNEQFF,TGTGCCAGCAGCGTACGGGGGGCCCTTAATGAGCAGTTCTTC